One sample yielded the 22 T cell receptor beta chains listed below, sequenced in a study of post-analysis software for immune sequencing data. Researchers reported that TCR beta cDNA libraries carried unique molecular identifiers. TCRdb ran MiXCR on the PCR reads and lists one entry per CDR3 protein. The table lists about 540,000 distinct CDR3 sequences, 30% to 40% of them singletons. Study findings and constraints: Patients showed TRBV5-6, TRBV5-1 and TRBV20-1 among four to six TRBV segments more frequent than in controls.

The antigens these receptors bind are not known. The specimen sequenced was blood. Receptor source: a girl between 2 and 17 years old with multiple sclerosis.

The table lists this clonotype with many counts. This rearrangement joins TRBV6-1 to TRBJ1-2, with a tentative D call TRBD1 (6 bases). Germline assignment: CDR1 MNHNS and CDR2 SASEGT. The ends were cut back, 6 bases at V and 7 bases at J, with 15 bases in the middle. The CDR3 runs 13 residues. CDR3 protein: CASSPNRVIGYTF. DNA for the CDR3: TGTGCCAGCAGCCCCAACAGGGTTATTGGCTACACCTTC.

This clonotype was counted a few times. The chain links TRBV7-9 to TRBJ2-3; possibly TRBD1 for D (6 bases). CDR3 length: 18 amino acids. Germline lookup yields CDR1 SEHNR and CDR2 FQNEAQ (reference sequence). The V gene lost 6 bases and the J gene lost 2 bases, with 24 bases spanning the gap. The CDR3 sequence is CASRDYWAGAYDTDTQYF. Here the CDR3 DNA reads TGTGCCAGCAGGGATTATTGGGCAGGGGCCTACGACACAGATACGCAGTATTTT.

The chain recombines TRBV9 with TRBJ2-5; 8 bases match TRBD2. Losses at the gene ends were 3 bases for V and 5 bases for J; bases not matched to a gene: 12. The CDR3 has 16 amino acids. The germline CDR1 and CDR2 sequences are SGDLS and YYNGEE. CDR3 nucleotides: TGTGCCAGCAGCGAAACTAGCGGCGAATGGGTCGAGACCCAGTACTTC. It specifies CASSETSGEWVETQYF.

V is TRBV10-3 and J is TRBJ1-5; maybe TRBD1 (6 bases). This CDR3 contains 15 residues. V was shortened by 5 bases and J by 7 bases, with 18 bases between the two germline ends. Germline CDR1 and CDR2: ENHRY and SYGVKD. CDR3 protein: CAISPDRSQGQPQHF. CDR3 in DNA: TGTGCCATCAGTCCAGACAGAAGCCAGGGGCAGCCCCAGCATTTT.

This chain links TRBV5-4 with TRBJ2-3, with a weak D call TRBD2 (6 bases). V was shortened by 4 bases and J by 3 bases, with 9 bases between the two germline ends. The germline V gene has CDR1 SGHNT and CDR2 YYREEE (reference sequence). This CDR3 spans 13 amino acids. Here the CDR3 reads CASSGGTTDTQYF. The CDR3 DNA is TGTGCCAGCAGCGGAGGGACTACAGATACGCAGTATTTT. Looking up the rest from reference TRBV5-4 and TRBJ2-3 gives the full variable domain: ETGVTQSPTHLIKTRGQQVTLRCSSQSGHNTVSWYQQALGQGPQFIFQYYREEENGRGNFPPRFSGLQFPNYSSELNVNALELDDSALYLCASSGGTTDTQYFGPGTRLTVL.

As for this clonotype: A read error may produce the germline difference seen at one junction end. The J gene is TRBJ2-5, the V gene TRBV20-1; D remains ambiguous. The germline CDR1 and CDR2 sequences are DFQATT and SNEGSKA (reference sequence). The CDR3 is 14 residues long. The CDR3 region has the DNA TGCAGTGCTATCTCTCCCGGACCGCAAGGGACCCAGTACTTC. Translated, it gives CSAISPGPQGTQYF.

V gene TRBV27 combines with J gene TRBJ2-4; the D gene could be TRBD1 or TRBD2 (5 bases each). The last part of the DNA fits TRBJ2-5 better; the J call may be wrong. The CDR3 runs to 15 residues. In germline, CDR1 is MNHEY, CDR2 SMNVEV (reference sequence). The CDR3 DNA reads as TGTGCCAGCAGCAGTCTATTGGGGGACGCCGAGACCCAGTACTTC. Translation gives CASSSLLGDAETQYF.

The V gene is TRBV6-6, the J gene TRBJ1-1; D unclear. The CDR3 contains 14 residues. V lost 6 bases to trimming and J lost 1 base, with 12 bases between them. Germline V gene sequence: CDR1 MNHNY, CDR2 SVGAGI (reference sequence). The CDR3 spells CASRIRAGNTEAFF. CDR3 coding DNA: TGTGCCAGCAGGATTAGGGCGGGGAACACTGAAGCTTTCTTT.

The J gene is TRBJ2-1, the V gene TRBV12-3 or TRBV12-4; D may be TRBD2 (6 bases). The CDR3 is 16 amino acids. Trimming pared 6 bases from V and 2 bases from J, leaving 17 bases between. CDR3 sequence: CASSRDMGLAYNEQFF. Written as DNA, the CDR3 is TGTGCCAGCAGCCGAGACATGGGACTGGCCTACAATGAGCAGTTCTTC.

In its sample, this clonotype was seen a few times. The chain couples TRBV6-1 to TRBJ2-4; 10 positions agree with TRBD1. The CDR3 has 16 residues. With 4 bases clipped from V and 5 bases from J, the junction kept 8 bases outside the gene matches. The V gene's germline CDR1 is MNHNS and CDR2 SASEGT. The CDR3 spells CASSGDRGVSENIQYF. Written as DNA, the CDR3 is TGTGCCAGCAGTGGGGACAGGGGAGTGAGCGAAAACATTCAGTACTTC.

V usage is TRBV11-2 and J usage is TRBJ2-2; 8 nucleotides match TRBD2. In germline, CDR1 is SGHAT, CDR2 FQNNGV. The J segment lost 4 bases and the V segment lost 5 bases, leaving 12 bases of the junction unmatched. The CDR3 consists of 17 residues. The CDR3 bases are TGTGCCAGCAGCCGGAACCCGGGACTAGAAGGCACCGGGGAGCTGTTTTTT. It yields the protein CASSRNPGLEGTGELFF.

This chain links TRBV3-1 with TRBJ1-1, with 8 bases that match TRBD1. This CDR3 is 15 amino acids long. The V gene's germline CDR1 is LGHDT and CDR2 YNNKEL (reference sequence). Trimming at V came to 2 bases and at J to 10 bases, leaving 12 bases not matched to a gene. The CDR3 is CASSQIPGQAGRAFF. CDR3 nucleotide sequence: TGTGCCAGCAGCCAAATCCCGGGACAGGCCGGTAGAGCTTTCTTT. The full variable domain, completed using reference TRBV3-1 and TRBJ1-1, is DTAVSQTPKYLVTQMGNDKSIKCEQNLGHDTMYWYKQDSKKFLKIMFSYNNKELIINETVPNRFSPKSPDKAHLNLHINSLELGDSAVYFCASSQIPGQAGRAFFGQGTRLTVV.

Details on this clonotype: A read error may be the cause here, since a much bigger clone is one base away. CDR3 sequence reads: CASSEVLDEQYF. The CDR3 nucleotides read TGTGCCAGCAGTGAAGTCCTCGACGAGCAGTACTTC. The chain couples TRBV6-1 to TRBJ2-5; D unresolved. Near its end, the DNA agrees better with TRBJ2-7, so the J call may be wrong. Germline values: CDR1 MNHNS, CDR2 SASEGT. This CDR3 has 12 amino acids.

This clonotype was counted a few times. The V and J genes are TRBV27 and TRBJ1-2, with D perhaps matching TRBD1 (5 bases). Germline-derived CDR1 and CDR2 are MNHEY and SMNVEV (reference sequence). Trimming left V 9 bases short and J 2 bases short, with 13 bases between. There are 13 residues in the CDR3. The CDR3 loop is CASRGPGNYGYTF. CDR3 DNA sequence: TGTGCCAGTAGAGGACCAGGGAACTATGGCTACACCTTC.

The chain recombines TRBV5-4 with TRBJ2-1; D possibly corresponds to TRBD2 (6 bases). Germline CDR1 SGHNT, CDR2 YYREEE (reference sequence). This CDR3 contains 16 residues. Trimming cost V 0 bases and J 12 bases, with 22 bases left between them. The CDR3 DNA follows: TGTGCCAGCAGCTTGGGGGTGGGGGGTGAGTTCGCAGCGCAGTTCTTC. Amino acids: CASSLGVGGEFAAQFF. Drawing the rest from reference TRBV5-4 and TRBJ2-1, the complete variable domain is ETGVTQSPTHLIKTRGQQVTLRCSSQSGHNTVSWYQQALGQGPQFIFQYYREEENGRGNFPPRFSGLQFPNYSSELNVNALELDDSALYLCASSLGVGGEFAAQFFGPGTRLTVL.

The rearrangement uses TRBV12-3 or TRBV12-4 and TRBJ2-1, with 12 bases identical to TRBD2. This CDR3 region has 15 residues. The V and J ends lost 3 bases and 8 bases, in that order; junction bases with no gene match: 5. The CDR3: CASSFLAGGPDEQFF. CDR3 nucleotide sequence: TGTGCCAGCAGTTTCCTAGCGGGGGGGCCAGATGAGCAGTTCTTC.

Comments on this clonotype: Germline and junction disagree at one end, which may indicate a read error. The chain combines TRBV4-1 with TRBJ2-5; TRBD2 agrees at 12 bases. Germline CDR1 MGHRA, CDR2 YSYEKL. The CDR3 runs to 15 residues. CDR3 residues: CASSPGTSGWETRYF. CDR3 sequence (DNA): TGCGCCAGCAGCCCCGGGACTAGCGGGTGGGAGACCCGGTACTTC.

The chain combines TRBV20-1 with TRBJ2-7; 7 bases are a match to TRBD1. The junction had 4 bases not matched to a gene; V was cut back by 2 bases and J by 0 bases. This CDR3 contains 14 residues. The germline V gene encodes CDR1 DFQATT and CDR2 SNEGSKA (reference sequence). This CDR3 is CSARPRDSSYEQYF. As DNA, the CDR3 is TGCAGTGCTAGACCTCGGGACAGCTCCTACGAGCAGTACTTC.

This clonotype appeared a few times. This chain uses TRBV20-1 with TRBJ2-1; D not resolved. CDR3 size: 11 residues. Germline V gene lookup returns CDR1 DFQATT and CDR2 SNEGSKA (reference sequence). V shed 5 bases and J shed 3 bases, with 5 bases lying between them. The CDR3 protein is CSAWGYNEQFF. The CDR3 DNA sequence: TGCAGTGCTTGGGGCTACAATGAGCAGTTCTTC.

The chain links TRBV20-1 to TRBJ1-5; possible D gene TRBD1, 6 bases. This CDR3 comprises 14 residues. Deletions cut 2 bases from V and 5 bases from J, with 13 bases between. Germline loops: CDR1 DFQATT, CDR2 SNEGSKA (reference sequence). The CDR3 reads CSARRTTGYQPQHF. In DNA form, the CDR3 reads TGCAGTGCTAGAAGAACAACAGGGTATCAGCCCCAGCATTTT.

As concerns this clonotype: The junction differs from germline at one of its ends, possibly a read error. The rearrangement joins TRBV7-8 to TRBJ2-4; weak D call: TRBD2 (6 bases). Germline values: CDR1 SGHVS, CDR2 FQNEAQ. The CDR3 is 17 amino acids. The CDR3 sequence is CASRLGSGLGGKNIQYF. CDR3 sequence (DNA): TGTGCCAGCCGCTTAGGATCAGGTCTCGGGGGCAAAAACATTCAGTACTTC.

This clonotype was counted a few times. The rearrangement joins TRBV5-4 to TRBJ1-4; D remains unclear. Trimming took 4 bases from V and 8 from J, leaving 15 bases between them. Per germline, CDR1 SGHNT and CDR2 YYREEE (reference sequence). The CDR3 runs 14 residues. The CDR3 nucleotides are TGTGCCAGCAGCGCGGGCCTCCTGGAGGAAAAACTGTTTTTT. Protein sequence: CASSAGLLEEKLFF.